This T cell receptor beta chain was identified during a study of early T cells in non-severe SARS-CoV-2 infection. Whole-study context: Investigators sequenced bulk RNA drawn from unsorted whole blood, and chains remained unpaired.

At least ten counts were recorded for this clonotype. What it recognizes is unknown. Molecules of cDNA were individually given unique molecular identifiers that were attached to them. TCRdb re-called the 5' RACE reads with MiXCR, one entry per CDR3 protein. The sample carries 95,000 to 110,000 distinct CDR3 sequences, around 10% recorded once. Study-level results: VDJdb matching skewed toward anti-spike CD8 responses, missing private and CD4 specificities.

V lost 10 bases, J lost 1 base, and 10 bases stayed unmatched. The CDR3 runs 14 residues. Per germline, CDR1 MDHEN and CDR2 SYDVKM. The TCR was taken from an adult who was a healthcare worker with PCR-confirmed SARS-CoV-2 infection or an uninfected control (not recorded which). The sample taken for sequencing was whole blood. V is TRBV28 and J is TRBJ2-7, with TRBD1 matching over 7 bases. CDR3 sequence reads: CATQRQGRSYEQYF. CDR3 nucleotides: TGTGCCACCCAACGACAGGGAAGGTCCTACGAGCAGTACTTC.